The 5 T cell receptor beta chains reported below all come from one sample, sequenced in a study of cytomegalovirus exposure and HLA in healthy donors. Amplification used 60 Vbeta primers and 13 Jbeta primers. This table comes from immunoSEQ multiplex PCR, and its TCRdb copy is limited to in-frame clones, with some not included. This table has 90,000 to 150,000 clones, roughly 15% appearing once. Sample: PBMCs. These receptors came from a woman aged 18 to 35 in good health and CMV-seronegative.

This clone was detected only a few times. The chain employs TRBV29-1 and TRBJ1-2; unclear D gene. This CDR3 spans 12 amino acids. CDR1 SQVTM and CDR2 ANQGSEA come from the germline V gene. Trimming stripped 4 bases from V and 2 bases from J, with 8 bases between. The CDR3 coding sequence is TGCAGCGTTGCCTCGGAGAACTATGGCTACACCTTC. This encodes CSVASENYGYTF. Full variable domain (remainder filled in from reference TRBV29-1 and TRBJ1-2): SAVISQKPSRDICQRGTSLTIQCQVDSQVTMMFWYRQQPGQSLTLIATANQGSEATYESGFVIDKFPISRPNLTFSTLTVSNMSPEDSSIYLCSVASENYGYTFGSGTRLTVV.

A few counts support this clone. One end of the junction does not line up with germline, which may come from a read error. The chain combines TRBV6-5 with TRBJ1-3; possible D gene TRBD1, 5 bases. Per germline, CDR1 MNHEY and CDR2 SVGAGI. This CDR3 contains 16 residues. The CDR3 nucleotides read TGTGCCAGCAGTTTCTCACGCAGGGTGGGTGGAGACACCATATATTTT. Translation gives CASSFSRRVGGDTIYF.

The chain carries TRBV30 and TRBJ1-1; D ambiguous. V was clipped by 4 bases and J by 1 base, with 10 bases between them. Germline V gives CDR1 GTSNPN, CDR2 SVGIG (reference sequence). This CDR3 has 13 amino acids. This chain's CDR3 is CAWTGLGNTEAFF. CDR3 DNA sequence: TGTGCCTGGACCGGACTGGGGAACACTGAAGCTTTCTTT. The full variable domain, with the rest looked up from reference TRBV30 and TRBJ1-1, is SQTIHQWPATLVQPVGSPLSLECTVEGTSNPNLYWYRQAAGRGLQLLFYSVGIGQISSEVPQNLSASRPQDRQFILSSKKLLLSDSGFYLCAWTGLGNTEAFFGQGTRLTVV.

V gene TRBV7-9 combines with J gene TRBJ2-7; 7 nucleotides line up with TRBD2. Germline V gene lookup returns CDR1 SEHNR and CDR2 FQNEAQ (reference sequence). This CDR3 has 15 amino acids. V lost 2 bases and J lost 1; bases outside the gene matches: 5. The CDR3 nucleotides are TGTGCCAGCAGCTTACGGAGGGAGGGGTCCTACGAGCAGTACTTC. This encodes CASSLRREGSYEQYF.

The chain joins TRBV10-3 to TRBJ2-3; TRBD2 might be the D (6 bases). V dropped 4 bases and J dropped 5 bases, with 7 bases sitting between them. This CDR3 comprises 12 residues. Germline CDR1 is ENHRY and CDR2 is SYGVKD. The CDR3 sequence: CAISVGGDTQYF. The CDR3 nucleotides read TGTGCCATCAGTGTGGGGGGAGATACGCAGTATTTT.